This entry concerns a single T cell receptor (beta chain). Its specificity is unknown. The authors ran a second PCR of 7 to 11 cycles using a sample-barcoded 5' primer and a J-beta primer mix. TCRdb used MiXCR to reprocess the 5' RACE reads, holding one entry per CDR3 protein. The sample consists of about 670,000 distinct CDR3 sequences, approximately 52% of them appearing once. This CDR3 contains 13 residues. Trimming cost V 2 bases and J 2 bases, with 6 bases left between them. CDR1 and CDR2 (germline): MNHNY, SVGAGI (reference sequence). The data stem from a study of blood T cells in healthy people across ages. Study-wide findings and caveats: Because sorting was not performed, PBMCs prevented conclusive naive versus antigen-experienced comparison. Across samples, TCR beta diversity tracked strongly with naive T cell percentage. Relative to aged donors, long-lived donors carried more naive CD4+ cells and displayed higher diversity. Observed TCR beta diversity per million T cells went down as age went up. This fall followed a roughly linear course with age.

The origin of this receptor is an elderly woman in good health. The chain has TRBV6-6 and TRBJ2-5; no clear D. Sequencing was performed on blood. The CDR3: CASSYGRQETQYF. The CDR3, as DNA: TGTGCCAGCAGTTACGGACGTCAAGAGACCCAGTACTTC.